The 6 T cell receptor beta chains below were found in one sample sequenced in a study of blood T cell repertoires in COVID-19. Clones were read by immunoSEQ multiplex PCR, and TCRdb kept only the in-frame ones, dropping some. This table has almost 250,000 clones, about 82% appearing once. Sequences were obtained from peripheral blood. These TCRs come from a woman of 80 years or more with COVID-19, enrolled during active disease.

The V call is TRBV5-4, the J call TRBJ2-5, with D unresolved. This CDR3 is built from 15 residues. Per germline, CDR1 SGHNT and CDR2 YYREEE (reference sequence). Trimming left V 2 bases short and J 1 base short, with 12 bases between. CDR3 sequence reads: CASSFGGISQETQYF. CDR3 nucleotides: TGTGCCAGCAGCTTTGGCGGAATTTCCCAAGAGACCCAGTACTTC.

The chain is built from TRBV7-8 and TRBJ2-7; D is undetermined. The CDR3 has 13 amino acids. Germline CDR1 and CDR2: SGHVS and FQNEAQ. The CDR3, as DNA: TGTGCCAGCAGCTTAGGAGCCTCCTCCGAGCAGTACGTC. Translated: CASSLGASSEQYV.

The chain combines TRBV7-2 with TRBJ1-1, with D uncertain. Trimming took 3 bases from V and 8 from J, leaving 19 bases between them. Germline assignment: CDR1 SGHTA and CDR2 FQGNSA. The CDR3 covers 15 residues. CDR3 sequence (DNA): TGTGCCAGCAGCTTCTCCTGGCCCCCCGAAAACGAAGCTTTCTTT. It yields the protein CASSFSWPPENEAFF.

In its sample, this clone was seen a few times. In DNA, the CDR3 is TGCGCCAGCGGTCGGACTGGGGACACTGAAGCTTTCTTT. It is translated as CASGRTGDTEAFF. This chain joins TRBV10-2 and TRBJ1-1; D gene ambiguous. Germline CDR1 WSHSY, CDR2 SAAADI. With 8 bases removed from V and 3 bases from J, the gap between germline ends came to 13 bases. The CDR3 loop spans 13 amino acids.

This chain's CDR3 is CASSLGWTGLNEKLFF. Written as DNA, the CDR3 is TGTGCCAGCAGCTTAGGGTGGACAGGGCTTAATGAAAAACTGTTTTTT. The chain links TRBV7-9 to TRBJ1-4; 8 bases map to TRBD1. This CDR3 has 16 amino acids. V was pared by 1 base and J by 4 bases, with 5 bases of the junction left unmatched. Germline V gives CDR1 SEHNR, CDR2 FQNEAQ (reference sequence). Supplemented by reference TRBV7-9 and TRBJ1-4, the full variable domain reads DTGVSQNPRHKITKRGQNVTFRCDPISEHNRLYWYRQTLGQGPEFLTYFQNEAQLEKSRLLSDRFSAERPKGSFSTLEIQRTEQGDSAMYLCASSLGWTGLNEKLFFGSGTQLSVL.

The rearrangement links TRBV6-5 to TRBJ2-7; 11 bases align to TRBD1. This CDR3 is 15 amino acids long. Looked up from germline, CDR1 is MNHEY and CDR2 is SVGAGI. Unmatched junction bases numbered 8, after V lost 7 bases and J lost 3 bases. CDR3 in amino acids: CASIERTGGIYEQYF. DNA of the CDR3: TGTGCCAGCATCGAAAGGACAGGGGGCATCTACGAGCAGTACTTC.